The 23 T cell receptor beta chains below all came from one sample that was sequenced in a study of neurological immune-mediated disorders. TCRdb passed the 5' RACE reads through MiXCR, listing each CDR3 protein once. The sample holds about 60,000 distinct CDR3 sequences, approximately 3.7% seen once. What was sequenced was PBMCs. These receptors came from a woman aged 50 to 60 with multiple sclerosis.

The V and J genes are TRBV7-8 and TRBJ2-1, with 8 bases identical to TRBD1. The CDR3 length is 13 residues. Germline V CDR1 and CDR2: SGHVS, FQNEAQ. V lost 11 bases and J lost 7; bases outside the gene matches: 10. The CDR3 loop reads CAGGQGRINEQFF. DNA of the CDR3: TGTGCCGGAGGACAGGGACGAATAAATGAGCAGTTCTTC.

In its sample, this clonotype was seen many times. As DNA, the CDR3 is TGCAGTGCTGAGGGGCTCGACAATGAGCAGTTCTTC. Its translation: CSAEGLDNEQFF. The chain has TRBV20-1 and TRBJ2-1, with D perhaps TRBD1 or TRBD2 (5 bases each). This CDR3 has 12 residues. V was clipped by 5 bases and J by 5 bases, with 10 bases between them. Germline-derived CDR1 and CDR2 are DFQATT and SNEGSKA (reference sequence).

This clonotype was counted ten times or more. The chain couples TRBV7-2 to TRBJ2-5; D may match TRBD1 or TRBD2 (6 bases each). Germline V gene sequence: CDR1 SGHTA, CDR2 FQGNSA. This CDR3 comprises 17 residues. The V and J ends lost 5 bases and 10 bases respectively, with 29 bases between them. The CDR3 nucleotides read TGTGCCAGCAGCGCCCGAAAACAGGGAGTCCCGAGGGAGGTCCAGTACTTC. Protein product: CASSARKQGVPREVQYF.

This clonotype was recorded at least ten times. The chain recombines TRBV20-1 with TRBJ2-1; 9 nucleotides agree with TRBD2. V lost 7 bases, J lost 7 bases, and 11 bases stayed unmatched. Germline V CDR1 and CDR2: DFQATT, SNEGSKA (reference sequence). The CDR3 is made up of 14 amino acids. The CDR3 here is CSVQKGGRVNEQFF. CDR3 coding DNA: TGCAGTGTCCAGAAGGGCGGGAGGGTGAATGAGCAGTTCTTC.

Ten or more counts support this clonotype. The chain has TRBV7-2 and TRBJ1-4; D remains ambiguous. V was pared by 1 base and J by 8 bases, with 11 bases between. Germline V gene sequence: CDR1 SGHTA, CDR2 FQGNSA. The CDR3 runs 14 residues. DNA for the CDR3: TGTGCCAGCAGCTTAGGTTCAAGGAAGGAAAAACTGTTTTTT. Translating it yields CASSLGSRKEKLFF.

This clonotype occurred many times. This sequence joins TRBV5-4 and TRBJ2-5; 7 bases align to TRBD2. The germline gives CDR1 SGHNT, CDR2 YYREEE (reference sequence). V was clipped by 2 bases and J by 2 bases; unmatched bases: 6. This CDR3 contains 15 residues. The CDR3 sequence: CASSFRAGAQETQYF. The CDR3, as DNA: TGTGCCAGCAGCTTTCGTGCGGGAGCTCAAGAGACCCAGTACTTC.

This clonotype was detected ten times or more. At one end, the junction sequence differs from germline, possibly due to a read error. The rearrangement links TRBV2 to TRBJ1-5; D gene uncertain. Per the germline V gene, CDR1 is SNHLY and CDR2 is FYNNEI. The CDR3 consists of 15 residues. The CDR3 nucleotides read TGTGCCAGCACCGGAGGGCTTGGGAGCAATCAGCCCCAGAATTTT. Translation gives CASTGGLGSNQPQNF.

This clonotype was detected a few times. A read error may explain this, as a much larger clone is one base away. V gene TRBV28 combines with J gene TRBJ2-3; unclear D gene. Germline V gene lookup returns CDR1 MDHEN and CDR2 SYDVKM. This CDR3 has 13 amino acids. V lost 1 base to trimming and J lost 6 bases, with 8 bases between them. The CDR3 DNA reads as TGTGCCAGCAGTTTATCAACCCGGGATACGCAGTATTTT. Translated: CASSLSTRDTQYF.

This clonotype was recorded at least ten times. The chain combines TRBV20-1 with TRBJ1-2, with TRBD1 matching 7 bases. The length of the CDR3 is 17 residues. The germline gives CDR1 DFQATT, CDR2 SNEGSKA (reference sequence). The J segment lost 2 bases and the V segment lost 0 bases, leaving 12 bases of the junction unmatched. The CDR3 region has the DNA TGCAGTGCTAGAGATTTTGTCCCGGGACAGCTAAACTATGGCTACACCTTC. Amino acid sequence: CSARDFVPGQLNYGYTF.

This clonotype was detected ten times or more. V gene TRBV20-1 combines with J gene TRBJ2-1; D uncertain. Germline CDR1 DFQATT, CDR2 SNEGSKA (reference sequence). Between the trimmed V and J ends, which lost 5 bases and 5 bases, there was a span of 19 bases. CDR3 length: 15 amino acids. The CDR3 reads CSAYSGHLSNNEQFF. DNA for the CDR3: TGCAGTGCTTATTCAGGCCACCTCTCTAACAATGAGCAGTTCTTC.

The sample holds many counts of this clonotype. This sequence joins TRBV25-1 and TRBJ1-2, with D hard to call. There are 13 residues in the CDR3. V was cut by 4 bases and J by 0 bases, with 6 bases left in between. Germline V gene lookup returns CDR1 MGHDK and CDR2 SYGVNS. In DNA form, the CDR3 reads TGTGCCAGCAGTGGACATCCTAACTATGGCTACACCTTC. Translation gives CASSGHPNYGYTF.

This clonotype was seen at least ten times. The chain uses TRBV2 and TRBJ2-7; D unclear. The length of the CDR3 is 11 residues. The germline CDR1 and CDR2 sequences are SNHLY and FYNNEI. V lost 7 bases, J lost 7 bases, and 11 bases lay in between. CDR3 bases: TGTGCCAGCACTAGGGTCTGGGAGCAGTACTTC. The encoded protein is CASTRVWEQYF.

This clonotype occurred many times. The V and J genes are TRBV6-2 or TRBV6-3 and TRBJ2-6; D gene ambiguous. The CDR3 length is 13 residues. Germline CDR1 reads MNHEY; CDR2 reads SVGEGT. V was cut by 8 bases and J by 3 bases, with 8 bases left in between. CDR3 nucleotides: TGTGCCAGCGAAAGGAGTGGGGCCAACGTCCTGACTTTC. This encodes CASERSGANVLTF.

This clonotype was recorded many times. The chain combines TRBV7-9 with TRBJ1-3; D unresolved. V lost 3 bases to trimming and J lost 3 bases, with 12 bases between them. Per germline, CDR1 SEHNR and CDR2 FQNEAQ (reference sequence). The CDR3 totals 15 residues. The CDR3 sequence: CASSLSLRGGNTIYF. DNA of the CDR3: TGTGCCAGCAGCTTGAGTCTGCGAGGTGGAAACACCATATATTTT.

This clonotype was observed many times. CDR3: CASSLVGRPGAEAFF. CDR3 nucleotide sequence: TGCGCCAGCAGCTTGGTAGGCAGGCCGGGGGCTGAAGCTTTCTTT. The genes are TRBV5-1 and TRBJ1-1; maybe TRBD1 (5 bases). Germline values: CDR1 SGHRS, CDR2 YFSETQ. Trimming pared 0 bases from V and 6 bases from J, leaving 15 bases between. The CDR3 loop spans 15 amino acids.

The chain combines TRBV29-1 with TRBJ2-7; the match to TRBD2 covers 11 bases. Germline assignment: CDR1 SQVTM and CDR2 ANQGSEA. The V gene end was trimmed by 5 bases and the J gene end by 4 bases; junction bases not matched to a gene: 10. The CDR3 is 15 amino acids. CDR3 sequence: CSVTSLGLAVYEQYF. CDR3 nucleotides: TGCAGCGTTACTTCACTGGGACTAGCGGTGTACGAGCAGTACTTC.

This clonotype was detected many times. The chain recombines TRBV12-3 or TRBV12-4 with TRBJ1-1, with D hard to call. Trimming pared 10 bases from V and 1 base from J, leaving 22 bases between. The CDR3 length is 16 residues. The CDR3 loop is CATFNRAPTPNTEAFF. The CDR3 bases are TGTGCCACCTTTAACAGAGCTCCTACCCCGAACACTGAAGCTTTCTTT.

This clonotype was seen ten or more times. The rearrangement joins TRBV18 to TRBJ2-5; D is undetermined. The CDR3 is 11 amino acids. With 2 bases removed from V and 3 bases from J, the gap between germline ends came to 1 base. The germline V gene encodes CDR1 KGHSH and CDR2 LQKENI. For the CDR3, the DNA is TGTGCCAGCTCACCAGAAGAGACCCAGTACTTC. This translates into CASSPEETQYF.

This clonotype occurred many times. V gene TRBV5-1 combines with J gene TRBJ2-2; 9 nucleotides align to TRBD1. The CDR3 contains 17 residues. In germline, CDR1 is SGHRS, CDR2 YFSETQ. V lost 3 bases to trimming and J lost 2 bases; unmatched junction nucleotides: 8. In DNA, the CDR3 is TGCGCCAGCAGCTCAACCGGACAGGGGAAAAACACCGGGGAGCTGTTTTTT. This sequence encodes CASSSTGQGKNTGELFF.

This clonotype came up a few times. A read error may account for a junction end that differs from germline. The rearrangement joins TRBV6-2 or TRBV6-3 to TRBJ1-5, with D possibly matching TRBD1 (5 bases). The germline V gene encodes CDR1 MNHEY and CDR2 SVGEGT. The CDR3 length is 12 residues. This CDR3 is CASRDNNQPQNF. The CDR3 DNA is TGTGCCAGCAGGGACAACAATCAGCCCCAGAATTTT.

The table lists this clonotype with many counts. The V call is TRBV20-1, the J call TRBJ1-1; no reliable D call. With 6 bases removed from V and 2 bases from J, the gap between germline ends came to 25 bases. The CDR3 has 17 amino acids. Germline lookup yields CDR1 DFQATT and CDR2 SNEGSKA (reference sequence). CDR3 sequence reads: CSAVSWAEAGGNTEAFF. In DNA form, the CDR3 reads TGCAGTGCGGTTTCGTGGGCTGAGGCAGGCGGAAACACTGAAGCTTTCTTT.

This clonotype has at least ten counts. This chain links TRBV3-1 with TRBJ1-3; D gene ambiguous. The CDR3 has 15 amino acids. Germline V gene data show CDR1 as LGHDT and CDR2 as YNNKEL (reference sequence). Between the trimmed V and J ends, which lost 0 bases and 3 bases, there was a span of 9 bases. CDR3 in amino acids: CASSQDASDGNTIYF. The CDR3 DNA reads TGTGCCAGCAGCCAAGATGCGTCAGATGGAAACACCATATATTTT.

This clonotype was counted ten times or more. The rearrangement joins TRBV7-2 to TRBJ2-6; 12 bases are a match to TRBD2. Unmatched junction bases numbered 11, after V lost 1 base and J lost 1 base. The CDR3 has 21 residues. CDR1 is SGHTA, CDR2 FQGNSA, per germline. The CDR3 sequence is CASSLVELAGGMGSGANVLTF. In nucleotides, the CDR3 is TGTGCCAGCAGCTTAGTGGAACTAGCGGGAGGAATGGGATCTGGGGCCAACGTCCTGACTTTC.